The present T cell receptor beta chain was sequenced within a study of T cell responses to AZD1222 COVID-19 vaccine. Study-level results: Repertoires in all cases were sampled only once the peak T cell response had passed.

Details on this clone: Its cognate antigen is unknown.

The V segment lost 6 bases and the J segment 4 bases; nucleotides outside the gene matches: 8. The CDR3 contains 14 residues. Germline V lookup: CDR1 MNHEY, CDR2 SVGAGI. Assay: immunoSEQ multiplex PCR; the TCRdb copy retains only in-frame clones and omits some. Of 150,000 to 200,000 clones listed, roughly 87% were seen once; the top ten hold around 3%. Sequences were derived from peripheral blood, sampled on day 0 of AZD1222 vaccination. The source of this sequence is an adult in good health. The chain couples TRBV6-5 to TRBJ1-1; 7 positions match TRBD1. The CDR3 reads CASRNPRGSTEAFF. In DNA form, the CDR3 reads TGTGCCAGCAGGAACCCCAGGGGGAGCACTGAAGCTTTCTTT.